These 25 T cell receptor beta chains share one sample of origin, sequenced in a study of post-analysis software for immune sequencing data. TCR beta cDNA libraries had unique molecular identifiers. TCRdb recomputed calls from the PCR reads with MiXCR, one row per CDR3 protein. The table lists about 380,000 distinct CDR3 sequences, roughly 38% of them singletons. These receptors have no known antigen. General study results and limits: In patients, about 5 TRBV segments were more frequent than in controls, with TRBV5-6, TRBV5-1 and TRBV20-1 among them.

Sequencing used blood. Every receptor here comes from a girl aged 10 to 17 with multiple sclerosis.

CDR3 nucleotide sequence: TGTGCCAGCAGCTTAGCGAGGAATAGGGAGGAAAAACTGTTTTTT. Residues: CASSLARNREEKLFF. The chain is built from TRBV7-2 and TRBJ1-4; no firm D call. The CDR3 contains 15 residues. Germline-derived CDR1 and CDR2 are SGHTA and FQGNSA. V lost 0 bases and J lost 8, with 13 bases in between.

This chain uses TRBV7-2 with TRBJ2-3, with 9 bases fitting TRBD2. Germline V gene data show CDR1 as SGHTA and CDR2 as FQGNSA. This CDR3 has 12 amino acids. After removal of 1 base from V and 12 bases from J, the junction contained 2 bases not matched to a gene. The CDR3 reads CASSLVAGVQYF. The CDR3 DNA reads TGTGCCAGCAGCTTAGTAGCGGGGGTACAGTATTTT. Drawing the rest from reference TRBV7-2 and TRBJ2-3, the complete variable domain is GAGVSQSPSNKVTEKGKDVELRCDPISGHTALYWYRQSLGQGLEFLIYFQGNSAPDKSGLPSDRFSAERTGGSVSTLTIQRTQQEDSAVYLCASSLVAGVQYFGPGTRLTVL.

The table lists this clonotype with many counts. This chain connects TRBV7-2 to TRBJ2-5; 16 bases map to TRBD2. The germline gives CDR1 SGHTA, CDR2 FQGNSA. The CDR3 contains 16 residues. V lost 5 bases, J lost 2 bases, and 2 bases stayed unmatched. The CDR3 reads CASSPGLAGGQETQYF. The CDR3 region has the DNA TGTGCCAGCAGCCCGGGACTAGCGGGGGGGCAAGAGACCCAGTACTTC.

This clonotype was counted a few times. The V gene is TRBV15, the J gene TRBJ2-5; possible D gene TRBD1, 6 bases. Germline CDR1 is LNHNV and CDR2 is YYDKDF (reference sequence). Trimming shortened V by 5 bases and J by 5 bases, and 15 bases separated the two germline ends. This CDR3 spans 14 amino acids. As DNA, the CDR3 is TGTGCCACCAGCTTATCAGGGGATAGGGAGACCCAGTACTTC. Translating gives CATSLSGDRETQYF.

This chain uses TRBV4-1 with TRBJ2-5; 9 bases are a match to TRBD1. The V and J ends lost 3 bases and 5 bases, in that order; junction bases with no gene match: 7. The CDR3 contains 15 residues. Germline V gene sequence: CDR1 MGHRA, CDR2 YSYEKL. The CDR3: CASSQRQGGDETQYF. In DNA, the CDR3 is TGCGCCAGCAGCCAGCGACAGGGGGGAGATGAGACCCAGTACTTC.

The V call is TRBV12-3 or TRBV12-4, the J call TRBJ2-2; 9 nucleotides align to TRBD2. V shed 7 bases and J 7 bases; nucleotides not matched to a gene: 13. The length of the CDR3 is 16 residues. The chain's CDR3 is CASTLMAGGPGGELFF. In DNA form, the CDR3 reads TGTGCCAGCACCCTCATGGCGGGGGGGCCCGGCGGGGAGCTGTTTTTT.

This clonotype has only a few counts. The chain recombines TRBV4-3 with TRBJ2-3, with 9 bases aligning to TRBD1. Germline V CDR1 and CDR2: LGHNA, YSLEER. The CDR3 sequence is 17 residues long. Unmatched junction bases numbered 14, after V lost 3 bases and J lost 7 bases. The CDR3 is CASSHQHSGTGIYTQYF. DNA for the CDR3: TGCGCCAGCAGCCACCAACACTCCGGGACAGGGATATATACGCAGTATTTT.

The gene calls are TRBV11-2 and TRBJ2-1; D is ambiguous. Trimming removed 4 bases from V and 8 bases from J, with 15 bases in between. Germline CDR1 reads SGHAT; CDR2 reads FQNNGV. The CDR3 is 14 residues long. The CDR3, as DNA: TGTGCCAGCAGCTCGAATCACATCGGAGATGAGCAGTTCTTC. Translating it yields CASSSNHIGDEQFF.

Only a few counts were recorded for this clonotype. The chain has TRBV4-3 and TRBJ1-2; a possible D gene is TRBD1 (5 bases). V lost 1 base and J 0 bases, leaving 9 bases between the germline ends. The CDR3 is 15 residues long. CDR1 LGHNA and CDR2 YSLEER come from the germline V gene. CDR3 sequence: CASSQGGRSNYGYTF. The CDR3 DNA follows: TGCGCCAGCAGCCAAGGGGGACGGTCTAACTATGGCTACACCTTC.

This clonotype was found a few times. The chain is built from TRBV25-1 and TRBJ2-7; TRBD1 matches 7 bases. The length of the CDR3 is 14 residues. Germline V CDR1 and CDR2: MGHDK, SYGVNS. Trimming removed 6 bases from V and 3 bases from J; junction bases left unmatched: 8. The CDR3 here is CASSLTGEIYEQYF. Here the CDR3 DNA reads TGTGCCAGCAGCCTCACAGGGGAGATCTACGAGCAGTACTTC.

This clonotype has more than one count but fewer than ten. This rearrangement joins TRBV24-1 to TRBJ1-2; D is perhaps TRBD1 (6 bases). There are 11 residues in the CDR3. Per germline, CDR1 KGHDR and CDR2 SFDVKD. Trimming stripped 3 bases from V and 9 bases from J, with 7 bases between. Here the CDR3 reads CATSDTGSYTF. Written as DNA, the CDR3 is TGTGCCACCAGTGATACAGGGAGCTACACCTTC.

This clonotype was seen a handful of times. CDR3 protein: CASSLVGPVGAETQYF. CDR3 nucleotide sequence: TGTGCCAGCAGCTTAGTGGGCCCCGTGGGGGCGGAGACCCAGTACTTC. This sequence joins TRBV7-2 and TRBJ2-5; D may be TRBD1 (6 bases). Germline V gene sequence: CDR1 SGHTA, CDR2 FQGNSA. V lost 1 base, J lost 5 bases, and 17 bases lay in between. The CDR3 has 16 residues.

The chain employs TRBV11-2 and TRBJ1-2; weak D call: TRBD1 (6 bases). The CDR3 length is 13 residues. V dropped 5 bases and J dropped 4 bases, with 11 bases sitting between them. Germline V gene sequence: CDR1 SGHAT, CDR2 FQNNGV. Here the CDR3 reads CASSHGQPYGYTF. The CDR3 bases are TGTGCCAGCAGCCACGGACAGCCCTATGGCTACACCTTC.

J is TRBJ1-1 and V is TRBV4-1; no firm D call. CDR1 and CDR2 (germline): MGHRA, YSYEKL. V lost 5 bases to trimming and J lost 8 bases, with 9 bases between them. The CDR3 spans 11 residues. The CDR3 DNA reads TGCGCCAGCAGCTCTATTGGGGAAGCTTTCTTT. Encoded protein: CASSSIGEAFF.

The chain joins TRBV5-6 to TRBJ2-3; D might be TRBD2 (5 bases). V lost 6 bases to trimming and J lost 1 base, with 15 bases between them. Germline V gene data show CDR1 as SGHDT and CDR2 as YYEEEE. This CDR3 comprises 15 residues. CDR3 protein: CASTQRLRGTDTQYF. The CDR3 DNA follows: TGTGCCAGCACCCAAAGACTACGGGGCACAGATACGCAGTATTTT.

As regards this clonotype: Its ends do not fully match the called genes, so a read error is possible. The rearrangement links TRBV15 to TRBJ1-1; D call uncertain. The CDR3 loop spans 13 amino acids. The germline V gene has CDR1 LNHNV and CDR2 YYDKDF (reference sequence). In nucleotides, the CDR3 is TGTGCCACAAGCAGAGAATTCGGGACTGAAGCTTTCTTT. As protein: CATSREFGTEAFF.

The chain carries TRBV20-1 and TRBJ2-3; no definite D call. This CDR3 contains 12 residues. V was shortened by 0 bases and J by 2 bases, with 3 bases between the two germline ends. Germline-derived CDR1 and CDR2 are DFQATT and SNEGSKA (reference sequence). CDR3 bases: TGCAGTGCTAGAGAAACCACAGATACGCAGTATTTT. Protein product: CSARETTDTQYF.

This clonotype was detected a few times. The rearrangement joins TRBV4-3 to TRBJ2-5; TRBD1 aligns across 7 bases. The junction had 7 bases not matched to a gene; V was cut back by 3 bases and J by 3 bases. CDR3 size: 15 residues. Germline V gene data show CDR1 as LGHNA and CDR2 as YSLEER. CDR3 residues: CASSQGQPGKETQYF. CDR3 nucleotides: TGCGCCAGCAGCCAGGGACAGCCTGGTAAAGAGACCCAGTACTTC.

The chain combines TRBV25-1 with TRBJ2-1; 7 nucleotides match TRBD1. The CDR3 totals 17 residues. Germline V lookup: CDR1 MGHDK, CDR2 SYGVNS. After removal of 5 bases from V and 0 bases from J, the junction contained 10 bases not matched to a gene. Here the CDR3 reads CASSPNTGDSSYNEQFF. The CDR3 coding sequence is TGTGCCAGCAGTCCGAATACAGGGGACAGCTCCTACAATGAGCAGTTCTTC.

This chain connects TRBV29-1 to TRBJ1-2, with no clear D. The germline CDR1 and CDR2 sequences are SQVTM and ANQGSEA. The CDR3 covers 12 residues. V lost 4 bases and J 4 bases, leaving 10 bases between the germline ends. The CDR3 reads CSVGAVGYGYTF. CDR3 in DNA: TGCAGCGTTGGGGCAGTTGGCTATGGCTACACCTTC.

This sequence joins TRBV20-1 and TRBJ2-1; 13 bases map to TRBD2. V gave up 0 bases and J gave up 9 bases; unmatched junction bases: 5. CDR1 DFQATT and CDR2 SNEGSKA come from the germline V gene (reference sequence). This CDR3 is built from 15 residues. CDR3 region: CSARDTSGGGREQFF. CDR3 in DNA: TGCAGTGCTAGAGACACTAGCGGGGGGGGACGTGAGCAGTTCTTC.

The chain uses TRBV4-3 and TRBJ2-1, with D perhaps matching TRBD1 (5 bases). The last part of the DNA fits TRBJ2-7 better; the J call may be wrong. Germline CDR1 and CDR2: LGHNA and YSLEER. The CDR3 is made up of 16 amino acids. The CDR3 spells CASSQEVTGFYNEQYF. The CDR3, as DNA: TGCGCCAGCAGCCAAGAGGTAACAGGATTCTACAATGAGCAGTACTTC.

In the case of this clonotype: One junction end disagrees with the germline gene, perhaps due to a read error. The genes are TRBV5-1 and TRBJ2-7; 7 nucleotides align to TRBD2. The length of the CDR3 is 15 residues. The germline CDR1 and CDR2 sequences are SGHRS and YFSETQ. CDR3 sequence: CASSLSSGRDYEQYF. The CDR3 region has the DNA TGCGCCAGCAGCTTGAGTTCAGGACGGGACTACGAGCAGTACTTT.

This clonotype was picked up a small number of times. V gene TRBV5-8 combines with J gene TRBJ2-3, with D perhaps matching TRBD2 (6 bases). V was clipped by 3 bases and J by 5 bases, with 19 bases between them. CDR3 length: 16 residues. Germline V CDR1 and CDR2: SGHTS, YDEGEE. CDR3 coding DNA: TGTGCCAGCAGCTCAACACGGCGGGGCTGGGGAGATACGCAGTATTTT. This gives the protein CASSSTRRGWGDTQYF. Drawing the rest from reference TRBV5-8 and TRBJ2-3, the complete variable domain is EAGVTQSPTHLIKTRGQQATLRCSPISGHTSVYWYQQALGLGLQFLLWYDEGEERNRGNFPPRFSGRQFPNYSSELNVNALELEDSALYLCASSSTRRGWGDTQYFGPGTRLTVL.

The table lists this clonotype with a count of one. This chain uses TRBV20-1 with TRBJ2-3; D may be TRBD1 (6 bases). This CDR3 contains 14 residues. Germline lookup yields CDR1 DFQATT and CDR2 SNEGSKA (reference sequence). V lost 6 bases to trimming and J lost 0 bases, with 13 bases between them. The CDR3 is CSAPQGQSTDTQYF. CDR3 sequence (DNA): TGCAGTGCCCCACAGGGACAAAGCACAGATACGCAGTATTTT.